A selection of T cell receptor beta chains follows, all from one sample in a study of radiotherapy plus CTLA-4 blockade in lung cancer. Measured with immunoSEQ multiplex PCR; TCRdb has only the in-frame clones, and not every one. The sample has 90,000 or so clones, about 86% seen once. Sequenced here: peripheral blood, sampled from a patient treated with radiotherapy plus ipilimumab. The receptor set was obtained from a human donor with non-small cell lung cancer who had a partial response to radiotherapy plus ipilimumab. Each CDR3 is given with its conserved first and last residue. Each record gives: J gene, clone size, D gene, V gene, CDR3 DNA, CDR3 protein. A D gene is named only where the DNA matches it firmly. Only part of the rows carry a size: once, few, many, or a class if the clone is expanded.

TRBJ1-1	once	TRBD1	TRBV18	TGTGCCAGCTCAGGACAGGACCTGAACACTGAAGCTTTCTTT	CASSGQDLNTEAFF
TRBJ2-1	.	TRBD1	TRBV7-9	TGTGCCAGCAGCCTCCTTGGGACAGGGTACAATGAGCAGTTCTTC	CASSLLGTGYNEQFF
TRBJ2-2	.	TRBD2	TRBV5-1	TGCGCCAGCAGCTTGGACCCTCCAGGGAGGGGGAACACCGGGGAGCTGTTTTTT	CASSLDPPGRGNTGELFF
TRBJ2-5	.	TRBD2	TRBV11-2	TGTGCCAGCGCACTGTCGGGGGGTAGAGACCAAGAGACCCAGTACTTC	CASALSGGRDQETQYF
TRBJ2-7	.	TRBD2	TRBV28	TGTGCCAGCAGTTCCCCCGGGACTAGCGGTTACGAGCAGTACTTC	CASSSPGTSGYEQYF
TRBJ2-1	once	TRBD2	TRBV6-5	TGTGCCAGCAATCCACTAGCGGGAGGGTTCCATGAGCAGTTCTTC	CASNPLAGGFHEQFF
TRBJ1-1	once	.	TRBV11-1	TGTGCCAGCAGCTTAGCGGTACGGGGGGCGCTAGGCACTGAAGCTTTCTTT	CASSLAVRGALGTEAFF
TRBJ2-1	.	TRBD2	TRBV30	TGTGCCTGGAGTCTATCGCGGACTAGCGGGACATACAATGAGCAGTTCTTC	CAWSLSRTSGTYNEQFF
TRBJ2-7	.	.	TRBV28	TGTGCCAGCAGCTCTTCCTACGAGCAGTACTTC	CASSSSYEQYF
TRBJ1-4	.	.	TRBV19	TGTGCCACACAATACCCAGGGGCAATTGGTGAAAAACTGTTTTTT	CATQYPGAIGEKLFF
TRBJ2-7	.	.	TRBV5-1	TGCGCCAGCAGCTCAATCACCTCCCGGTACGAGCAGTACTTC	CASSSITSRYEQYF
TRBJ2-1	medium-sized	.	TRBV27	TGTGCCAGCAGACCGATAGCCGGAGCCGCCTACAATGAGCAGTTCTTC	CASRPIAGAAYNEQFF
TRBJ2-3	few	TRBD2	TRBV6-4	TGTGCCAGCAGTTTAGCGGGAGATGGCACAGATACGCAGTATTTT	CASSLAGDGTDTQYF
TRBJ2-3	.	TRBD2	TRBV28	TGTGCCAGCAGTTTGTCCCCGGGGGGTACGCAGTATTTT	CASSLSPGGTQYF